Following are 23 T cell receptor beta chains from one sample sequenced in a study of blood T cells in healthy people across ages. A second PCR of roughly 7 to 11 cycles used a sample-barcoded 5' primer and a J-beta primer mix. TCRdb re-derived calls from the 5' RACE reads in MiXCR, one entry per CDR3 protein. The sample lists 1.5 million to 2 million distinct CDR3 sequences, 49% occurring once. The sequencing input was blood. The receptors stem from a woman aged 40 to 55 in good health.

This clonotype was detected a few times. J is TRBJ2-5 and V is TRBV27, with 11 bases matching TRBD2. The CDR3 contains 15 residues. Germline V CDR1 and CDR2: MNHEY, SMNVEV (reference sequence). Trimming cost V 3 bases and J 7 bases; bases outside gene matches: 7. The CDR3, as DNA: TGTGCCAGCAGTTTCTCGACTAGCGGGGTGGGGACCCAGTACTTC. Protein sequence: CASSFSTSGVGTQYF.

The rearrangement joins TRBV6-5 to TRBJ2-5; D uncertain. The germline V gene has CDR1 MNHEY and CDR2 SVGAGI. This CDR3 is built from 16 residues. The ends were cut back, 0 bases at V and 3 bases at J, with 14 bases in the middle. CDR3 residues: CASSYSWARGKETQYF. CDR3 nucleotide sequence: TGTGCCAGCAGTTACTCATGGGCCCGCGGAAAAGAGACCCAGTACTTC.

This sequence joins TRBV28 and TRBJ2-5; no clear D. Trimming left V 7 bases short and J 11 bases short, with 17 bases between. CDR1 is MDHEN, CDR2 SYDVKM, per germline. The CDR3 sequence is 12 residues long. The CDR3 nucleotides are TGTGCCAGCAACCGACAAGGGAATGAGCAGTACTTC. Encoded protein: CASNRQGNEQYF.

The rearrangement uses TRBV9 and TRBJ2-7; 9 bases line up with TRBD1. With V trimmed by 3 bases and J by 6 bases, 7 bases remained unmatched. This CDR3 has 14 residues. Germline V gene data show CDR1 as SGDLS and CDR2 as YYNGEE. The CDR3 DNA sequence: TGTGCCAGCAGCGCCGGGACAGGGACGAGCGAGCAGTACTTC. This codes for CASSAGTGTSEQYF.

In its sample, this clonotype was seen once. The chain combines TRBV5-4 with TRBJ2-4; TRBD2 is a possible D gene (6 bases). Gene TRBJ2-5 matches the end of the DNA better, so the J call may be wrong. The CDR3 length is 15 residues. Germline V gene sequence: CDR1 SGHNT, CDR2 YYREEE (reference sequence). The CDR3 DNA sequence: TGTGCCAGCTCAAAGCCCGGGGGAAGCCAAGAGACCCAGTACTTC. Translating gives CASSKPGGSQETQYF.

CDR3 residues: CSARDVSVVTEQYF. CDR3 bases: TGCAGTGCTAGAGATGTTAGCGTCGTAACTGAGCAGTACTTC. The chain combines TRBV20-1 with TRBJ2-7, with D maybe TRBD2 (5 bases). This CDR3 comprises 14 residues. V dropped 0 bases and J dropped 7 bases, with 16 bases sitting between them. Germline lookup yields CDR1 DFQATT and CDR2 SNEGSKA (reference sequence).

This rearrangement joins TRBV7-2 to TRBJ2-5; D call uncertain. Trimming took 11 bases from V and 0 from J, leaving 13 bases between them. This CDR3 is built from 13 residues. Germline CDR1 SGHTA, CDR2 FQGNSA. This CDR3 is CACNREYQETQYF. The CDR3 DNA follows: TGTGCCTGCAACAGAGAGTACCAAGAGACCCAGTACTTC.

CDR3 sequence (DNA): TGTGCCAGCAGCTTAGGCTTGGGGTACGGCACAGATACGCAGTATTTT. As protein: CASSLGLGYGTDTQYF. The genes are TRBV7-2 and TRBJ2-3; D uncertain. Germline V lookup: CDR1 SGHTA, CDR2 FQGNSA. V lost 1 base, J lost 1 base, and 12 bases lay in between. The length of the CDR3 is 16 residues.

The chain links TRBV28 to TRBJ2-5, with 8 bases aligning to TRBD2. Looked up from germline, CDR1 is MDHEN and CDR2 is SYDVKM. With 1 base clipped from V and 5 bases from J, the junction kept 12 bases outside the gene matches. The CDR3 totals 17 residues. The CDR3, as DNA: TGTGCCAGCAGTTTATATTCCGGGACTAGGGTTGGGGAGACCCAGTACTTC. This sequence encodes CASSLYSGTRVGETQYF.

The rearrangement uses TRBV12-3 or TRBV12-4 and TRBJ2-3; 7 bases are a match to TRBD1. The CDR3 covers 13 residues. Trimming took 6 bases from V and 7 from J; bases not matched to a gene: 7. CDR3 sequence reads: CASSPDRANTQYF. In DNA, the CDR3 is TGTGCCAGCAGCCCCGACAGGGCAAATACGCAGTATTTT.

The chain employs TRBV2 and TRBJ2-5; D tentatively fits TRBD1 or TRBD2 (5 bases each). V shed 3 bases and J shed 1 base, with 12 bases lying between them. Germline lookup yields CDR1 SNHLY and CDR2 FYNNEI. This CDR3 has 15 residues. CDR3 DNA: TGTGCCAGCAGTGATTCGGGGACCGTCCAAGAGACCCAGTACTTC. This encodes CASSDSGTVQETQYF. The entire variable domain, with the rest obtained from reference TRBV2 and TRBJ2-5, is as follows: EPEVTQTPSHQVTQMGQEVILRCVPISNHLYFYWYRQILGQKVEFLVSFYNNEISEKSEIFDDQFSVERPDGSNFTLKIRSTKLEDSAMYFCASSDSGTVQETQYFGPGTRLLVL.

CDR3 region: CASSTRPTDSYEQYF. In DNA form, the CDR3 reads TGTGCCAGCAGTACACGACCGACAGACTCCTACGAGCAGTACTTC. The chain recombines TRBV28 with TRBJ2-7; possibly TRBD1 for D (5 bases). Per the germline V gene, CDR1 is MDHEN and CDR2 is SYDVKM. The CDR3 sequence is 15 residues long. The V gene lost 5 bases and the J gene lost 0 bases, with 14 bases spanning the gap.

In this sample, this clonotype turned up once. A read error may account for a junction end that differs from germline. The chain recombines TRBV20-1 with TRBJ2-1; a possible D gene is TRBD1 (6 bases). The germline V gene has CDR1 DFQATT and CDR2 SNEGSKA (reference sequence). CDR3 length: 12 amino acids. Here the CDR3 reads CSTRWQGNEQFF. CDR3 coding DNA: TGCAGTACTAGATGGCAGGGGAACGAGCAGTTCTTC.

J is TRBJ1-2 and V is TRBV6-2 or TRBV6-3; 9 bases line up with TRBD1. The CDR3 runs 16 residues. V shed 4 bases and J 7 bases; nucleotides not matched to a gene: 13. Germline V gene data show CDR1 as MNHEY and CDR2 as SVGEGT. The CDR3 here is CASSSLLRTGASGYTF. The CDR3 coding sequence is TGTGCCAGCAGTTCGCTACTTCGGACAGGGGCGAGTGGCTACACCTTC.

This chain uses TRBV27 with TRBJ2-1, with a possible D match to TRBD2 (7 bases). The CDR3 loop spans 15 amino acids. Trimming shortened V by 5 bases and J by 7 bases, and 18 bases separated the two germline ends. The germline gives CDR1 MNHEY, CDR2 SMNVEV (reference sequence). Here the CDR3 reads CASSTKERGGNEQFF. CDR3 DNA sequence: TGTGCCAGCAGTACGAAGGAGAGGGGGGGAAATGAGCAGTTCTTC.

A word on this clonotype: The junction departs from germline at one end; a sequencing error may be responsible. V gene TRBV7-2 combines with J gene TRBJ2-1; 10 nucleotides align to TRBD2. The V gene's germline CDR1 is SGHTA and CDR2 FQGNSA. CDR3 length: 15 residues. The CDR3 DNA reads as TGTGCCAGCAGCTTCAGCGGGGGGGCCTACAGTGAGCAGTTCTTC. Translation gives CASSFSGGAYSEQFF. Full variable domain (missing parts from reference TRBV7-2 and TRBJ2-1): GAGVSQSPSNKVTEKGKDVELRCDPISGHTALYWYRQSLGQGLEFLIYFQGNSAPDKSGLPSDRFSAERTGGSVSTLTIQRTQQEDSAVYLCASSFSGGAYSEQFFGPGTRLTVL.

This sequence joins TRBV28 and TRBJ2-7; a weak D match, TRBD1 (6 bases). V lost 8 bases and J lost 7, with 12 bases in between. Germline V gene lookup returns CDR1 MDHEN and CDR2 SYDVKM. The CDR3 runs to 11 residues. For the CDR3, the DNA is TGTGCCAGCGGGGGCTACGGGGAGCAGTACTTC. Its protein product is CASGGYGEQYF. Full variable domain (remainder filled in from reference TRBV28 and TRBJ2-7): DVKVTQSSRYLVKRTGEKVFLECVQDMDHENMFWYRQDPGLGLRLIYFSYDVKMKEKGDIPEGYSVSREKKERFSLILESASTNQTSMYLCASGGYGEQYFGPGTRLTVT.

The rearrangement uses TRBV12-3 or TRBV12-4 and TRBJ2-3; the D gene could be TRBD1 or TRBD2 (6 bases each). The CDR3 totals 15 residues. The V end was cut by 3 bases, the J end by 2 bases, with 12 bases between. The CDR3: CASSFRRGDTDTQYF. The DNA for the CDR3 is TGTGCCAGCAGTTTTCGGAGGGGGGACACAGATACGCAGTATTTT.

This clonotype was seen more than once but under ten times. The V call is TRBV4-1, the J call TRBJ2-5; D is possibly TRBD2 (6 bases). The CDR3 is made up of 16 amino acids. From germline, CDR1 is MGHRA and CDR2 YSYEKL. Trimming shortened V by 0 bases and J by 0 bases, and 11 bases separated the two germline ends. The CDR3 region is CASSQDAPGDQETQYF. CDR3 bases: TGCGCCAGCAGCCAAGACGCCCCGGGAGACCAAGAGACCCAGTACTTC.

This rearrangement joins TRBV2 to TRBJ2-4; TRBD1 might be the D (6 bases). The V gene's germline CDR1 is SNHLY and CDR2 FYNNEI. V lost 8 bases and J 0 bases, leaving 20 bases between the germline ends. There are 17 residues in the CDR3. The CDR3 DNA reads as TGTGCCAGCTTCGGACAGATTCACGTGCTAGCCAAAAACATTCAGTACTTC. Protein sequence: CASFGQIHVLAKNIQYF.

This clonotype was counted only a few times. This chain joins TRBV5-1 and TRBJ2-7, with 9 bases lining up with TRBD1. The CDR3 length is 14 residues. Germline CDR1 SGHRS, CDR2 YFSETQ. J lost 4 bases, V lost 4 bases, and 6 bases had no gene match. The CDR3 spells CASSGTGGLYEQYF. CDR3 DNA: TGCGCCAGCAGCGGTACAGGGGGCTTGTACGAGCAGTACTTC.

The rearrangement joins TRBV12-3 or TRBV12-4 to TRBJ2-5, with 12 bases lining up with TRBD2. The J call could be wrong; TRBJ2-7 is a better fit for the DNA end. CDR3 length: 16 residues. The CDR3 DNA sequence: TGTGCCAGCAGTCCGACCACTAGCGGGAGGTCTCCCGAGCAGTACTTC. It translates to CASSPTTSGRSPEQYF.

This clonotype has only a few counts. CDR3 region: CSATDPGQGTDTQYF. The CDR3 DNA reads TGCAGTGCCACCGACCCGGGACAGGGAACAGATACGCAGTATTTT. The chain has TRBV20-1 and TRBJ2-3, with 9 bases matching TRBD1. J lost 3 bases, V lost 6 bases, and 10 bases had no gene match. The germline gives CDR1 DFQATT, CDR2 SNEGSKA (reference sequence). CDR3 length equals 15 residues.